This T cell receptor (beta chain) was captured by sequencing in a study of neurological immune-mediated disorders. Points from the study as a whole: HTLV-1-associated myelopathy showed the most TCR clonal expansion; multiple sclerosis the least, below healthy controls.

The unsorted libraries originated from 2 million PBMCs that had been stored at -80 C. CDR1 SGHTA and CDR2 FQGTGA come from the germline V gene. The CDR3 totals 15 residues. Trimming removed 5 bases at V and 2 bases at J, with 15 bases between. This clonotype was observed many times. What it binds is unknown. cDNA synthesis was performed by 5'RACE with 10-nucleotide random UMIs. Using its own MiXCR run on the 5' RACE reads, TCRdb lists one record per CDR3 protein. The table has under 80,000 distinct CDR3 sequences, roughly 10% seen once. Material: PBMCs. This rearrangement joins TRBV7-3 to TRBJ2-5; possibly TRBD1 or TRBD2 for D (5 bases each). This clonotype was obtained from a man in his forties or fifties in good health. CDR3 bases: TGTGCCAGCAGCCTACTCGGGACCGGGCAAGAGACCCAGTACTTC. This gives the protein CASSLLGTGQETQYF.